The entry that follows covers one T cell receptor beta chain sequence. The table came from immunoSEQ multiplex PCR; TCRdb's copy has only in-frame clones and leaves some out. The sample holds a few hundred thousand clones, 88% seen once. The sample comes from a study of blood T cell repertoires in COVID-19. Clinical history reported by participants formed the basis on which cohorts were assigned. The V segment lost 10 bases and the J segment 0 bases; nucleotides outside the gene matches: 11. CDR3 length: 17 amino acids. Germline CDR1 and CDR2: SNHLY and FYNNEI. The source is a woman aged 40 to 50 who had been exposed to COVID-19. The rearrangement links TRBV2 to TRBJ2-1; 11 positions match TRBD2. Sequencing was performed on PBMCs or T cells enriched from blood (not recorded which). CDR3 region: CATSGTSGRSSYNEQFF. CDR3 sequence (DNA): TGTGCCACGTCCGGGACTAGCGGTAGGAGCTCCTACAATGAGCAGTTCTTC.